Below are 26 T cell receptor beta chains sequenced from a single sample in a study of Tregs in tolerant kidney transplant recipients. Mixed chimerism was transient after nonmyeloablative marrow transplants from related graft donors. The data were produced by immunoSEQ multiplex PCR, yet TCRdb's version contains in-frame clones alone and is incomplete. The data show roughly 86,000 clones, under 95% seen once. The source was CD4+ T cells from blood (PBMCs), collected 12 months after the transplant. The source is a human patient who received a combined kidney and bone marrow transplant. Some T cells may be graft donor cells.

The rearrangement links TRBV6-5 to TRBJ1-2; D unresolved. The V gene lost 2 bases and the J gene lost 6 bases, with 19 bases spanning the gap. The V gene's germline CDR1 is MNHEY and CDR2 SVGAGI. The CDR3 sequence is 16 residues long. The CDR3: CASSYMIGGEFHGYTF. CDR3 bases: TGTGCCAGCAGTTACATGATTGGAGGAGAATTCCATGGCTACACCTTC.

The chain couples TRBV5-5 to TRBJ2-1; TRBD2 is a possible D gene (5 bases). Germline V CDR1 and CDR2: SGHKS, YYEKEE (reference sequence). V shed 3 bases and J shed 0 bases, with 7 bases lying between them. This CDR3 region has 14 residues. The CDR3 nucleotides read TGTGCCAGCAGCTCTCGGGGCTCCTACAATGAGCAGTTCTTC. Amino acids: CASSSRGSYNEQFF.

This chain joins TRBV18 and TRBJ1-3, with D unresolved. The CDR3 has 14 amino acids. Per the germline V gene, CDR1 is KGHSH and CDR2 is LQKENI. With 7 bases removed from V and 1 base from J, the gap between germline ends came to 11 bases. The CDR3 region has the DNA TGTGCCAGCTTTACTTACGCATCTGGAAACACCATATATTTT. It yields the protein CASFTYASGNTIYF.

The gene calls are TRBV28 and TRBJ2-7, with TRBD1 identical over 9 bases. CDR1 is MDHEN, CDR2 SYDVKM, per germline. The CDR3 sequence is 14 residues long. After removal of 2 bases from V and 6 bases from J, the junction contained 5 bases not matched to a gene. CDR3 in amino acids: CASSLPGTGFEQYF. CDR3 in DNA: TGTGCCAGCAGTTTACCCGGGACAGGGTTCGAGCAGTACTTC.

The chain carries TRBV19 and TRBJ1-1, with 7 bases that match TRBD1. Trimming at V came to 5 bases and at J to 7 bases, leaving 7 bases not matched to a gene. The CDR3 has 13 residues. Germline loops: CDR1 LNHDA, CDR2 SQIVND (reference sequence). CDR3 loop: CASSAPGQFEAFF. In nucleotides, the CDR3 is TGTGCCAGTAGTGCTCCGGGACAGTTTGAAGCTTTCTTT.

The rearrangement joins TRBV18 to TRBJ2-2; D remains unclear. The germline gives CDR1 KGHSH, CDR2 LQKENI. V lost 1 base to trimming and J lost 3 bases, with 9 bases between them. The CDR3 contains 15 residues. CDR3 region: CASSPLYPDTGELFF. The CDR3 DNA is TGTGCCAGCTCACCACTCTACCCCGACACCGGGGAGCTGTTTTTT.

The chain recombines TRBV9 with TRBJ1-1; D is unclear. Germline V gene data show CDR1 as SGDLS and CDR2 as YYNGEE. The CDR3 is made up of 18 amino acids. V was pared by 0 bases and J by 3 bases, with 21 bases between. The CDR3 loop reads CASSVAPLRAGSYTEAFF. The CDR3 nucleotides are TGTGCCAGCAGCGTAGCCCCCTTGAGGGCTGGATCTTACACTGAAGCTTTCTTT.

The chain carries TRBV5-1 and TRBJ2-1; D ambiguous. Trimming pared 4 bases from V and 6 bases from J, leaving 8 bases between. The V gene's germline CDR1 is SGHRS and CDR2 YFSETQ. CDR3 length: 12 amino acids. The CDR3 sequence: CASSMSVNEQFF. The DNA for the CDR3 is TGCGCCAGCAGCATGTCAGTCAATGAGCAGTTCTTC. Filled out from reference TRBV5-1 and TRBJ2-1, the complete variable domain reads KAGVTQTPRYLIKTRGQQVTLSCSPISGHRSVSWYQQTPGQGLQFLFEYFSETQRNKGNFPGRFSGRQFSNSRSEMNVSTLELGDSALYLCASSMSVNEQFFGPGTRLTVL.

The chain employs TRBV7-2 and TRBJ2-7; TRBD1 is a possible D gene (5 bases). V was cut by 4 bases and J by 3 bases, with 10 bases left in between. CDR1 and CDR2 from the germline V gene are SGHTA and FQGNSA. The CDR3 is made up of 13 amino acids. The CDR3 nucleotides are TGTGCCAGCAGCTCGTCTGACAGCTACGAGCAGTACTTC. Translating gives CASSSSDSYEQYF.

The V call is TRBV7-9, the J call TRBJ1-4, with D uncertain. V was cut by 2 bases and J by 0 bases, with 13 bases left in between. The CDR3 runs to 17 residues. CDR1 and CDR2 from the germline V gene are SEHNR and FQNEAQ (reference sequence). CDR3 protein: CASSLPKTSSTNEKLFF. The CDR3 coding sequence is TGTGCCAGCAGCTTACCCAAGACAAGTTCAACTAATGAAAAACTGTTTTTT.

The CDR3 DNA reads TGTGCCAGTAAGGGACAGTTGAACACTGAAGCTTTCTTT. Amino acid sequence: CASKGQLNTEAFF. This chain joins TRBV19 and TRBJ1-1; 7 nucleotides match TRBD1. Germline CDR1 is LNHDA and CDR2 is SQIVND (reference sequence). V was pared by 7 bases and J by 0 bases, with 2 bases of the junction left unmatched. This CDR3 region has 13 residues.

The V gene is TRBV7-6, the J gene TRBJ2-1, with unresolved D. Germline V gene lookup returns CDR1 SGHVS and CDR2 FNYEAQ. V was clipped by 5 bases and J by 6 bases, with 17 bases between them. The CDR3 extends over 15 amino acids. Here the CDR3 DNA reads TGTGCCAGCAGCCAACGACAAGCAGGTGTCAATGAGCAGTTCTTC. Protein product: CASSQRQAGVNEQFF. The variable domain in full, completed from reference TRBV7-6 and TRBJ2-1, reads GAGVSQSPRYKVTKRGQDVALRCDPISGHVSLYWYRQALGQGPEFLTYFNYEAQQDKSGLPNDRFSAERPEGSISTLTIQRTEQRDSAMYRCASSQRQAGVNEQFFGPGTRLTVL.

The rearrangement links TRBV15 to TRBJ1-4; D is unresolved. This CDR3 region has 12 residues. Trimming stripped 5 bases from V and 8 bases from J, with 9 bases between. Germline CDR1 is LNHNV and CDR2 is YYDKDF (reference sequence). CDR3 nucleotide sequence: TGTGCCACCAGCCTCCTTCGGGAAAAACTGTTTTTT. Protein sequence: CATSLLREKLFF. Variable domain in full (rest from reference TRBV15 and TRBJ1-4): DAMVIQNPRYQVTQFGKPVTLSCSQTLNHNVMYWYQQKSSQAPKLLFHYYDKDFNNEADTPDNFQSRRPNTSFCFLDIRSPGLGDTAMYLCATSLLREKLFFGSGTQLSVL.

The J gene is TRBJ1-3, the V gene TRBV4-2; possibly TRBD1 for D (5 bases). The CDR3 totals 16 residues. The V and J ends lost 1 base and 0 bases respectively, with 10 bases between them. The germline CDR1 and CDR2 sequences are LGHNA and YNFKEQ. The CDR3 DNA reads as TGTGCCAGCAGCCAAGGACAGATATACTCTGGAAACACCATATATTTT. It yields the protein CASSQGQIYSGNTIYF.

The chain recombines TRBV20-1 with TRBJ1-1, with no clear D. In germline, CDR1 is DFQATT, CDR2 SNEGSKA (reference sequence). This CDR3 contains 11 residues. The V end was cut by 5 bases, the J end by 4 bases, with 8 bases between. CDR3 DNA sequence: TGCAGTGCTTTGAGGATCACTGAAGCTTTCTTT. Translation: CSALRITEAFF.

V and J are TRBV2 and TRBJ1-1; 7 bases line up with TRBD1. Germline lookup yields CDR1 SNHLY and CDR2 FYNNEI. The CDR3 covers 17 residues. Losses at the gene ends were 2 bases for V and 5 bases for J; bases not matched to a gene: 14. CDR3 nucleotide sequence: TGTGCCAGCAGTGAAATCCGACAGGGATGGTCGAAGACTGAAGCTTTCTTT. This sequence encodes CASSEIRQGWSKTEAFF.

The V and J genes are TRBV27 and TRBJ1-6; 9 bases are shared with TRBD1. Germline V lookup: CDR1 MNHEY, CDR2 SMNVEV (reference sequence). Germline trimming cut 6 bases from V and 7 bases from J; bases unmatched to any gene: 19. CDR3 size: 19 residues. DNA of the CDR3: TGTGCCAGCAGCCGTCATTTCGGACAGGGGACAAATTTAAATTCACCCCTCCACTTT. This encodes CASSRHFGQGTNLNSPLHF.

With regard to this clone: Compared with germline, one end of the junction differs, possibly owing to a read error. Other DNA variants within this sample encode the same CDR3. The V gene is TRBV7-8, the J gene TRBJ1-6, with 9 bases identical to TRBD1. The CDR3 has 16 amino acids. Germline V gene lookup returns CDR1 SGHVS and CDR2 FQNEAQ. The CDR3 nucleotides read TGTGCCAGCAGTTTTACAGGGGGCGCCTATAATTCCCCCCTCCACTTT. It specifies CASSFTGGAYNSPLHF.

The chain recombines TRBV28 with TRBJ2-1; TRBD2 agrees at 9 bases. With V trimmed by 2 bases and J by 3 bases, 5 bases remained unmatched. The CDR3 covers 16 residues. CDR1 and CDR2 from the germline V gene are MDHEN and SYDVKM. As DNA, the CDR3 is TGTGCCAGCAGTTTAGGGACTAGCTCGGGCTACAATGAGCAGTTCTTC. Residues: CASSLGTSSGYNEQFF. Complete variable domain (other parts from reference TRBV28 and TRBJ2-1): DVKVTQSSRYLVKRTGEKVFLECVQDMDHENMFWYRQDPGLGLRLIYFSYDVKMKEKGDIPEGYSVSREKKERFSLILESASTNQTSMYLCASSLGTSSGYNEQFFGPGTRLTVL.

V and J are TRBV29-1 and TRBJ1-1; D is unresolved. Germline CDR1 SQVTM, CDR2 ANQGSEA. This CDR3 region has 11 residues. V was trimmed by 5 bases and J by 1 base, leaving 5 bases between them. This chain's CDR3 is CSVHGNTEAFF. The CDR3 nucleotides are TGCAGCGTTCACGGGAACACTGAAGCTTTCTTT.

The gene calls are TRBV20-1 and TRBJ2-1; D perhaps matches TRBD1 (6 bases). The germline V gene has CDR1 DFQATT and CDR2 SNEGSKA (reference sequence). The CDR3 covers 11 residues. Written as DNA, the CDR3 is TGCTCCCCAGGGGCCTACAATGAGCAGTTCTTC. Residues: CSPGAYNEQFF.

The V gene is TRBV15, the J gene TRBJ1-6; no clear D gene. The CDR3 spans 14 residues. From germline, CDR1 is LNHNV and CDR2 YYDKDF (reference sequence). The V and J ends lost 0 bases and 10 bases respectively, with 10 bases between them. CDR3 bases: TGTGCCACCAGCAGAGAAATCGGAGGGTCACCCCTCCACTTT. Encoded protein: CATSREIGGSPLHF.

The gene calls are TRBV5-6 and TRBJ1-2; D is unclear. The germline V gene encodes CDR1 SGHDT and CDR2 YYEEEE. This CDR3 contains 11 residues. V lost 0 bases, J lost 12 bases, and 9 bases lay in between. The CDR3 sequence: CASSLGASDTF. The CDR3 region has the DNA TGTGCCAGCAGCTTGGGGGCGTCCGACACCTTC.

The chain carries TRBV5-1 and TRBJ1-1; TRBD1 aligns across 12 bases. Germline-derived CDR1 and CDR2 are SGHRS and YFSETQ. The trim removed 2 bases at V and 6 bases at J, leaving 5 bases unmatched. The CDR3 runs to 15 residues. The CDR3 sequence is CASSFLGQGAPEAFF. The CDR3 nucleotides read TGCGCCAGCAGCTTCTTGGGACAGGGGGCCCCTGAAGCTTTCTTT.

The chain employs TRBV30 and TRBJ1-3; D is perhaps TRBD1 (5 bases). Germline CDR1 and CDR2: GTSNPN and SVGIG (reference sequence). V lost 1 base, J lost 4 bases, and 11 bases lay in between. The CDR3 loop spans 14 amino acids. As DNA, the CDR3 is TGTGCCTGGAGTGCAGGGTTTGACGGAAACACCATATATTTT. Translation gives CAWSAGFDGNTIYF.

This rearrangement joins TRBV7-9 to TRBJ2-5; 7 positions agree with TRBD1. Germline CDR1 is SEHNR and CDR2 is FQNEAQ (reference sequence). This CDR3 has 11 amino acids. The ends lost 5 bases at V and 11 bases at J; junction bases unmatched: 5. In nucleotides, the CDR3 is TGTGCCAGCAGCCTTACAGGGGAACAGTACTTC. Translating gives CASSLTGEQYF.